Below are 20 T cell receptor beta chains sequenced from a single sample in a study of blood T cell repertoires in COVID-19. Sequencing used immunoSEQ multiplex PCR; TCRdb keeps in-frame clones, though not all of them. The sample has tens of thousands of clones; 75% to 85% are singletons. What was sequenced was peripheral blood. The receptors were gathered from a man aged 30 to 39 with COVID-19, enrolled during active disease.

The chain couples TRBV5-6 to TRBJ1-5; unclear D gene. The CDR3 spans 12 residues. V was trimmed by 2 bases and J by 4 bases, leaving 4 bases between them. CDR1 SGHDT and CDR2 YYEEEE come from the germline V gene. CDR3 region: CASSFSNQPQHF. CDR3 coding DNA: TGTGCCAGCAGCTTTTCTAATCAGCCCCAGCATTTT.

The chain has TRBV28 and TRBJ2-7; 13 nucleotides line up with TRBD2. Unmatched junction bases numbered 7, after V lost 2 bases and J lost 6 bases. This CDR3 is 16 amino acids long. Germline V gene data show CDR1 as MDHEN and CDR2 as SYDVKM. This chain's CDR3 is CASSLRTSGGSGEQYF. The CDR3 DNA reads TGTGCCAGCAGTTTACGGACTAGCGGGGGTTCGGGCGAGCAGTACTTC.

The V and J genes are TRBV28 and TRBJ2-7; D may be TRBD2 (5 bases). Germline loops: CDR1 MDHEN, CDR2 SYDVKM. The CDR3 loop spans 12 amino acids. Trimming shortened V by 10 bases and J by 0 bases, and 10 bases separated the two germline ends. CDR3: CATSGFSYEQYF. The CDR3, as DNA: TGTGCCACCTCGGGGTTCTCCTACGAGCAGTACTTC.

This chain joins TRBV6-5 and TRBJ2-7; D ambiguous. The CDR3 runs 13 residues. Germline lookup yields CDR1 MNHEY and CDR2 SVGAGI. V was clipped by 7 bases and J by 7 bases, with 17 bases between them. CDR3 protein: CASKVSRVGEQYF. CDR3 bases: TGTGCCAGCAAGGTCTCTCGGGTTGGGGAGCAGTACTTC.

The chain is built from TRBV27 and TRBJ1-4; D not certain. V was shortened by 2 bases and J by 6 bases, with 13 bases between the two germline ends. Germline V gene sequence: CDR1 MNHEY, CDR2 SMNVEV (reference sequence). The CDR3 totals 15 residues. The CDR3 protein is CASSLAGFDYEKLFF. CDR3 bases: TGTGCCAGCAGTTTAGCGGGGTTTGATTATGAAAAACTGTTTTTT.

The V call is TRBV6-2 or TRBV6-3, the J call TRBJ1-2, with D tentatively TRBD1 (5 bases). CDR3 length: 17 residues. Germline V gene lookup returns CDR1 MNHEY and CDR2 SVGEGT. V gave up 4 bases and J gave up 8 bases, with 26 bases separating them. CDR3: CASSSFSVRASGGGYTF. The CDR3 nucleotides are TGTGCCAGCAGTTCCTTTTCCGTCAGGGCCTCCGGTGGGGGCTACACCTTC.

V and J are TRBV10-1 and TRBJ1-6, with D perhaps matching TRBD1 (6 bases). Germline V gives CDR1 WNHNN, CDR2 SYGVQD (reference sequence). The ends were cut back, 6 bases at V and 7 bases at J, with 13 bases in the middle. This CDR3 spans 14 amino acids. The CDR3 reads CASSRDTINSPLHF. The DNA of the CDR3 is TGCGCCAGCAGCCGGGACACGATAAATTCACCCCTCCACTTT.

V and J are TRBV9 and TRBJ2-1; a weak D match, TRBD1 (6 bases). The CDR3 is made up of 16 amino acids. Germline V lookup: CDR1 SGDLS, CDR2 YYNGEE. V shed 2 bases and J shed 9 bases, with 21 bases lying between them. The CDR3 sequence is CASSVLGGVRFGEQFF. DNA for the CDR3: TGTGCCAGCAGCGTGCTAGGGGGAGTCCGCTTTGGTGAGCAGTTCTTC.

The rearrangement links TRBV3-1 (or the pseudogene TRBV3-2) to TRBJ2-3, with 7 bases identical to TRBD2. Germline V gives CDR1 LGHDT, CDR2 YNNKEL (reference sequence). Losses at the gene ends were 3 bases for V and 2 bases for J; bases not matched to a gene: 11. This CDR3 has 17 residues. CDR3 protein: CASSHRGGSWVTDTQYF. The CDR3 coding sequence is TGTGCCAGCAGCCATCGTGGCGGGAGTTGGGTCACAGATACGCAGTATTTT.

V gene TRBV9 combines with J gene TRBJ1-1, with 8 bases that match TRBD1. The germline gives CDR1 SGDLS, CDR2 YYNGEE. With V trimmed by 0 bases and J by 2 bases, 9 bases remained unmatched. The CDR3 has 17 residues. CDR3 coding DNA: TGTGCCAGCAGCGTAGCGCCTGGGACAGGAGATAACACTGAAGCTTTCTTT. Its translation: CASSVAPGTGDNTEAFF.

The V gene is TRBV28, the J gene TRBJ1-1, with D possibly being TRBD1 (5 bases). The CDR3 contains 14 residues. Trimming removed 4 bases from V and 5 bases from J, with 14 bases in between. CDR1 and CDR2 from the germline V gene are MDHEN and SYDVKM. The CDR3 DNA is TGTGCCAGCAGTTCGGGGGGATTTAGGACTGAAGCTTTCTTT. Its protein product is CASSSGGFRTEAFF.

The chain joins TRBV24-1 to TRBJ2-1, with TRBD2 matching over 11 bases. J was trimmed by 0 bases and V by 4 bases; bases with no gene match: 4. The CDR3 runs 17 residues. The germline V gene encodes CDR1 KGHDR and CDR2 SFDVKD. CDR3 residues: CATSDVTSGISYNEQFF. The CDR3 DNA is TGTGCCACCAGTGACGTGACTAGCGGGATCTCCTACAATGAGCAGTTCTTC.

The J gene is TRBJ2-1, the V gene TRBV9, with 9 bases lining up with TRBD2. The CDR3 is 16 residues long. The ends lost 0 bases at V and 4 bases at J; junction bases unmatched: 5. In germline, CDR1 is SGDLS, CDR2 YYNGEE. The CDR3 sequence is CASSVDQAGGYNEQFF. As DNA, the CDR3 is TGTGCCAGCAGCGTAGACCAAGCGGGAGGTTACAATGAGCAGTTCTTC.

The V call is TRBV11-2, the J call TRBJ2-1, with 8 bases lining up with TRBD2. From germline, CDR1 is SGHAT and CDR2 FQNNGV. V was pared by 4 bases and J by 4 bases, with 6 bases of the junction left unmatched. This CDR3 is 15 amino acids long. As DNA, the CDR3 is TGTGCCAGCAGCTACGGACTAGCCGAGTACAATGAGCAGTTCTTC. Translated: CASSYGLAEYNEQFF.

This chain uses TRBV6-5 with TRBJ1-6; D is undetermined. Trimming pared 2 bases from V and 5 bases from J, leaving 10 bases between. Looked up from germline, CDR1 is MNHEY and CDR2 is SVGAGI. This CDR3 comprises 15 residues. The CDR3 reads CASSYAGMDNSPLHF. The CDR3 DNA is TGTGCCAGCAGTTACGCGGGGATGGATAATTCACCCCTCCACTTT.

The genes are TRBV11-3 and TRBJ1-3; a possible D gene is TRBD1 (5 bases). The V end was cut by 3 bases, the J end by 0 bases, with 12 bases between. CDR1 SGHNT and CDR2 YENEEA come from the germline V gene. This CDR3 has 16 amino acids. DNA of the CDR3: TGTGCCAGCAGCTTCAGCGACAGCAGCTCTGGAAACACCATATATTTT. It translates to CASSFSDSSSGNTIYF.

This chain joins TRBV10-3 and TRBJ1-2; weak D call: TRBD1 (6 bases). The CDR3 runs 10 residues. Germline V gene sequence: CDR1 ENHRY, CDR2 SYGVKD. V was clipped by 11 bases and J by 6 bases, with 10 bases between them. As DNA, the CDR3 is TGTGCCTACAACAGGGATGGCTACACCTTC. It encodes CAYNRDGYTF.

The chain has TRBV5-1 and TRBJ1-1; D gene uncertain. The ends were cut back, 1 base at V and 4 bases at J, with 11 bases in the middle. The CDR3 has 14 residues. The V gene's germline CDR1 is SGHRS and CDR2 YFSETQ. The CDR3 DNA sequence: TGCGCCAGCAGCTTGCCGGTGGGAGGCACTGAAGCTTTCTTT. Its translation: CASSLPVGGTEAFF.

With respect to this clone: The junction does not match germline at one end; this may be a read error. This chain links TRBV10-3 with TRBJ1-6; 7 nucleotides match TRBD1. Germline V gene sequence: CDR1 ENHRY, CDR2 SYGVKD. The CDR3 length is 16 residues. CDR3 DNA sequence: TGTGCCATCAGTCCTACAGGGGCCTCCCATAATTCACCCCTCCACTTT. This codes for CAISPTGASHNSPLHF.

The J gene is TRBJ2-1, the V gene TRBV10-2, with 9 bases that match TRBD2. Germline lookup yields CDR1 WSHSY and CDR2 SAAADI. V gave up 5 bases and J gave up 2 bases; unmatched junction bases: 4. The CDR3 loop spans 15 amino acids. The CDR3 loop reads CASSTGLAAYNEQFF. The CDR3 DNA reads TGCGCCAGCAGTACGGGACTAGCAGCCTACAATGAGCAGTTCTTC.